The 16 T cell receptor beta chains presented below share a single source sample, sequenced in a study of spatial heterogeneity in lung cancer. TCRdb used MiXCR to reprocess the 5' RACE reads, holding one entry per CDR3 protein. The repertoire holds 35,000 to 50,000 distinct CDR3 sequences, with around 3.1% as singletons. Time point here: sample taken at primary tumor resection. The material sequenced was normal lung tissue next to the tumor, taken at surgery. Every receptor here comes from a male donor with early-stage non-small cell lung cancer.

This clonotype occurred many times. The chain couples TRBV5-1 to TRBJ2-5, with D unclear. Germline CDR1 and CDR2: SGHRS and YFSETQ. The V end lost 7 bases, the J end lost 0 bases, and 7 bases lay between the germline ends. The CDR3 contains 12 residues. CDR3 sequence reads: CASRQNQETQYF. Here the CDR3 DNA reads TGCGCCAGCCGCCAGAACCAAGAGACCCAGTACTTC.

This clonotype was counted between two and nine times. The chain couples TRBV28 to TRBJ2-7, with 8 positions matching TRBD1. Germline V gene sequence: CDR1 MDHEN, CDR2 SYDVKM. After removal of 9 bases from V and 4 bases from J, the junction contained 11 bases not matched to a gene. This CDR3 contains 14 residues. CDR3 amino acids: CASLPQGAGYEQYF. The CDR3 DNA sequence: TGTGCCAGTCTACCCCAGGGGGCAGGGTACGAGCAGTACTTC.

This clonotype was counted many times. The V and J genes are TRBV9 and TRBJ1-2, with D unclear. The CDR3 covers 15 residues. Germline loops: CDR1 SGDLS, CDR2 YYNGEE. The ends were cut back, 3 bases at V and 1 base at J, with 13 bases in the middle. The CDR3 sequence is CASSGQNKINYGYTF. The CDR3 nucleotides are TGTGCCAGCAGCGGCCAGAACAAGATTAACTATGGCTACACCTTC.

This clonotype was seen ten or more times. A read error may explain this, as a much larger clone is one base away. The V call is TRBV24-1, the J call TRBJ2-7, with D possibly matching TRBD2 (6 bases). Germline CDR1 and CDR2: KGHDR and SFDVKD. This CDR3 has 13 residues. CDR3 DNA: TGTGTCGCAGGAGGGCCCCTCCCTTACGAGCAGTACTTC. It yields the protein CVAGGPLPYEQYF.

This clonotype was found many times. The genes are TRBV4-1 and TRBJ1-6; no reliable D call. The germline V and J ends were trimmed by 0 bases and 7 bases, with 10 bases remaining between them. This CDR3 comprises 15 residues. Germline-derived CDR1 and CDR2 are MGHRA and YSYEKL. The CDR3 sequence: CASSQEWTENSPLHF. The CDR3 DNA reads TGCGCCAGCAGCCAAGAGTGGACGGAAAATTCACCCCTCCACTTT.

This clonotype was picked up many times. J is TRBJ2-7 and V is TRBV29-1; 7 bases map to TRBD1. The CDR3 loop spans 14 amino acids. Unmatched junction bases numbered 10, after V lost 4 bases and J lost 4 bases. Germline-derived CDR1 and CDR2 are SQVTM and ANQGSEA. The CDR3 nucleotides are TGCAGCGTTGGGACTCCGGGACAGTATTACGAGCAGTACTTC. The encoded protein is CSVGTPGQYYEQYF.

This clonotype showed up many times. The J gene is TRBJ1-4, the V gene TRBV20-1, with TRBD1 as a possible D gene (5 bases). Germline V gene lookup returns CDR1 DFQATT and CDR2 SNEGSKA (reference sequence). V lost 3 bases and J 8 bases, leaving 13 bases between the germline ends. This CDR3 contains 13 residues. The CDR3 loop reads CSARGPIGEKLFF. The CDR3 nucleotides read TGCAGTGCTAGGGGACCTATCGGGGAAAAACTGTTTTTT.

This clonotype appeared many times. This chain joins TRBV7-9 and TRBJ2-3, with D uncertain. V was cut by 5 bases and J by 5 bases, with 8 bases left in between. There are 12 residues in the CDR3. Germline loops: CDR1 SEHNR, CDR2 FQNEAQ (reference sequence). The CDR3 nucleotides read TGTGCCAGCAGCCTAGAGCGAGATACGCAGTATTTT. Protein sequence: CASSLERDTQYF.

This clonotype was detected many times. This chain joins TRBV12-3 or TRBV12-4 and TRBJ1-5; 11 bases are a match to TRBD1. After removal of 5 bases from V and 5 bases from J, the junction contained 2 bases not matched to a gene. The CDR3 has 14 residues. CDR3 bases: TGTGCCAGCAGTAGGACAGGGGGCGATCAGCCCCAGCATTTT. It encodes CASSRTGGDQPQHF.

V and J are TRBV15 and TRBJ2-1, with 7 bases identical to TRBD2. The CDR3 is 16 amino acids. V shed 0 bases and J 5 bases; nucleotides not matched to a gene: 7. Germline assignment: CDR1 LNHNV and CDR2 YYDKDF (reference sequence). The CDR3 loop reads CATSRDASGGNNEQFF. The CDR3 nucleotides are TGTGCCACCAGCAGAGACGCTAGCGGAGGAAACAATGAGCAGTTCTTC.

The CDR3 DNA reads as TGTGCTCGGGGAAACAGCCTTAATTCACCCCTCCACTTT. Translation: CARGNSLNSPLHF. The chain is built from TRBV2 and TRBJ1-6; D ambiguous. In germline, CDR1 is SNHLY, CDR2 FYNNEI. This CDR3 has 13 amino acids.

This clonotype was observed many times. The V gene is TRBV12-3 or TRBV12-4, the J gene TRBJ2-2, with D uncertain. V was cut by 2 bases and J by 6 bases, with 7 bases left in between. CDR3 length: 13 residues. The CDR3, as DNA: TGTGCCAGCAGTTTATATAGCCCCGGGGAGCTGTTTTTT. It encodes CASSLYSPGELFF.

This clonotype occurred a few times. This sequence joins TRBV4-1 and TRBJ2-7, with 7 bases fitting TRBD2. The germline V gene has CDR1 MGHRA and CDR2 YSYEKL. The CDR3 extends over 13 amino acids. With V trimmed by 2 bases and J by 4 bases, 2 bases remained unmatched. The CDR3, as DNA: TGCGCCAGCAGCCAAACGGGGGGTTACGAGCAGTACTTC. This codes for CASSQTGGYEQYF.

This clonotype was observed many times. V and J are TRBV12-3 or TRBV12-4 and TRBJ1-5, with D uncertain. This CDR3 is built from 11 residues. V was pared by 7 bases and J by 7 bases, with 8 bases between. The CDR3 here is CASMTHQPQHF. The CDR3, as DNA: TGTGCCAGCATGACTCACCAGCCCCAGCATTTT.

This rearrangement joins TRBV7-2 to TRBJ2-5; D remains unclear. Trimming pared 5 bases from V and 10 bases from J, leaving 11 bases between. From germline, CDR1 is SGHTA and CDR2 FQGNSA. The CDR3 loop spans 11 amino acids. The CDR3 is CASSPHEVQYF. The DNA for the CDR3 is TGTGCCAGCAGCCCGCACGAGGTCCAGTACTTC.

The rearrangement uses TRBV6-1 and TRBJ2-1; D is unresolved. This CDR3 contains 15 residues. Trimming pared 4 bases from V and 8 bases from J, leaving 18 bases between. From germline, CDR1 is MNHNS and CDR2 SASEGT. The CDR3 protein is CASSVGRSVSDEQFF. DNA for the CDR3: TGTGCCAGCAGTGTCGGCAGGAGTGTATCCGATGAGCAGTTCTTC.